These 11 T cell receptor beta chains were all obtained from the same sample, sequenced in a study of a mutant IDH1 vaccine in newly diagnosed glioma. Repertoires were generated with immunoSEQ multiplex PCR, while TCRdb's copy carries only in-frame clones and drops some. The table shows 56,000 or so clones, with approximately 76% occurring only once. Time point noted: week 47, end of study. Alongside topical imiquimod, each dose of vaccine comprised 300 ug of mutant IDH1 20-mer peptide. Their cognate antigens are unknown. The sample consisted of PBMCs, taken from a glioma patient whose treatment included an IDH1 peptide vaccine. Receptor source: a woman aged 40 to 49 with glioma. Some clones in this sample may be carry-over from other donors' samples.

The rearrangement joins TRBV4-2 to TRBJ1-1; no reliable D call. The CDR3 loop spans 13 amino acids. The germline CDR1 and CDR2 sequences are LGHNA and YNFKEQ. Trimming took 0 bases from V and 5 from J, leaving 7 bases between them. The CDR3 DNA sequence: TGTGCCAGCAGCCAAGAACCGCGGACTGAAGCTTTCTTT. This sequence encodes CASSQEPRTEAFF.

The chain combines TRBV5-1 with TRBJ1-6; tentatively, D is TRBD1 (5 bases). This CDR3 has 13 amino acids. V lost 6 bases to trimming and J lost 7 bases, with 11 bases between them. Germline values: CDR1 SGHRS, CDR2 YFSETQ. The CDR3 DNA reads TGCGCCAGCAACCGGGACCCAAATTCACCCCTCCACTTT. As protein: CASNRDPNSPLHF.

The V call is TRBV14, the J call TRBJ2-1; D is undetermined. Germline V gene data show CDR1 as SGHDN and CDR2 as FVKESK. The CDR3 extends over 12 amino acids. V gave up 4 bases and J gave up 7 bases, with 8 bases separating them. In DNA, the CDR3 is TGTGCCAGCAGCCGTGATTGGAATGAGCAGTTCTTC. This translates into CASSRDWNEQFF.

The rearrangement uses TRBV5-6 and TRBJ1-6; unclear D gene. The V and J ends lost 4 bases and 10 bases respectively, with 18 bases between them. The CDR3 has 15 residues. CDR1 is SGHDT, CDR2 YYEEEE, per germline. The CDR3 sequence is CASSTGFTYGSPLHF. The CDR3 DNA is TGTGCCAGCAGCACGGGGTTTACTTACGGATCACCCCTCCACTTT.

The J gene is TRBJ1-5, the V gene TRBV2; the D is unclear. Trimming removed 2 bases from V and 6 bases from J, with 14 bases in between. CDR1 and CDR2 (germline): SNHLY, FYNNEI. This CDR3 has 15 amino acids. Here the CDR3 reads CASSEQAWVGQPQHF. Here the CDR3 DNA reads TGTGCCAGCAGTGAACAGGCGTGGGTAGGTCAGCCCCAGCATTTT.

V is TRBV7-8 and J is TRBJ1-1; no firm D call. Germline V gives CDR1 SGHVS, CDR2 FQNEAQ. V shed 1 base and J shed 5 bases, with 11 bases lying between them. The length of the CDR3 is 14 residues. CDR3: CASSLGWSKTEAFF. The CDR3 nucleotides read TGTGCCAGCAGCTTAGGGTGGTCGAAAACTGAAGCTTTCTTT.

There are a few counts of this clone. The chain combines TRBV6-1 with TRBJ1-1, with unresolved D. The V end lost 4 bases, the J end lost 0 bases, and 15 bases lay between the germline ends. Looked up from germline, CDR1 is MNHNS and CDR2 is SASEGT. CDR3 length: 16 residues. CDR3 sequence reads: CASSVDRMVMNTEAFF. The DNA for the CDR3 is TGTGCCAGCAGTGTTGATCGGATGGTGATGAACACTGAAGCTTTCTTT.

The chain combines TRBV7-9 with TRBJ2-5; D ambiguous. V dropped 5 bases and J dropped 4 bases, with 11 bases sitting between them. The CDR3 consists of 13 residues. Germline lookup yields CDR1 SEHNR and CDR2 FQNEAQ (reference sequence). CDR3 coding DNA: TGTGCCAGCAGCGAAGGGTATAGAGAGACCCAGTACTTC. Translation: CASSEGYRETQYF. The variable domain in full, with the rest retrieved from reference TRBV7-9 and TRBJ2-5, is DTGVSQNPRHKITKRGQNVTFRCDPISEHNRLYWYRQTLGQGPEFLTYFQNEAQLEKSRLLSDRFSAERPKGSFSTLEIQRTEQGDSAMYLCASSEGYRETQYFGPGTRLLVL.

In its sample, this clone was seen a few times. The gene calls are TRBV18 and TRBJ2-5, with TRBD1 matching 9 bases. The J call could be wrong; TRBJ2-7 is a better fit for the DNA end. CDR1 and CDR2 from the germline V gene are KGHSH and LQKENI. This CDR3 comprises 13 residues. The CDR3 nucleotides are TGTGCCAGCTCACCATCGACAGGGGGCGAGCAGTACTTC. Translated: CASSPSTGGEQYF.

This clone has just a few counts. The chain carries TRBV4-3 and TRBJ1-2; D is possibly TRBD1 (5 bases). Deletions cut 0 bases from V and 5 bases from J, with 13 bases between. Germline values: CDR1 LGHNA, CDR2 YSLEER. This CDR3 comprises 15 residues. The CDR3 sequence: CASSQDVAGPYGYTF. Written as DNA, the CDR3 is TGCGCCAGCAGCCAAGACGTGGCAGGGCCTTATGGCTACACCTTC.

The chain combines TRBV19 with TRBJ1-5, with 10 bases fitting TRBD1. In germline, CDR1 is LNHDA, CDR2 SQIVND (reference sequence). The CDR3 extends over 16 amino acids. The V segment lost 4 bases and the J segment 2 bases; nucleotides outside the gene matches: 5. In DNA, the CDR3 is TGTGCCAGTAGTACCCGGACAGGGGGTGGCAATCAGCCCCAGCATTTT. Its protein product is CASSTRTGGGNQPQHF.